Presented here are 7 T cell receptor beta chains from one specimen sequenced in a study of regulatory T cells in long-lasting Graves disease. Through Arm-PCR of CDR3 regions and iRepertoire HTBI primers, TCR beta libraries were built. TCRdb re-called the multiplex PCR reads through MiXCR, storing one row per CDR3 protein. The sample consists of approximately 400,000 distinct CDR3 sequences, 15% of them appearing once. Time point: newly diagnosed GD, antithyroid drugs for less than 3 months. The TCR library was made from RNA that had been extracted from PBMCs in TRIzol. The sample was also linked to a second study, of T cells in Graves' hyperthyroidism and ophthalmopathy.

Source: peripheral blood mononuclear cells (PBMCs), taken at new diagnosis, from a patient treated with antithyroid drugs. Receptor source: a woman under 40 with Graves disease.

The chain uses TRBV5-6 and TRBJ2-1, with D possibly matching TRBD2 (6 bases). The CDR3 has 15 amino acids. CDR1 is SGHDT, CDR2 YYEEEE, per germline. Trimming took off 0 bases at V and 10 bases at J, with 17 bases between the two ends. Here the CDR3 DNA reads TGTGCCAGCAGCTTGGTGGGGGGAGAAAGTGAGGAGCAGTTCTTC. It is translated as CASSLVGGESEEQFF.

CDR3 coding DNA: TGTGCCAGCGCTCCGGGACAGGGGAGTGCTGGGGCCAACGTCCTGACTTTC. Translated, it gives CASAPGQGSAGANVLTF. V is TRBV27 and J is TRBJ2-6; 10 positions match TRBD1. Germline CDR1 MNHEY, CDR2 SMNVEV (reference sequence). The CDR3 consists of 17 residues. V was clipped by 8 bases and J by 2 bases; unmatched bases: 9.

This clonotype appeared a few times. In DNA, the CDR3 is TGTGCCAGCAGTGAGTCCAGCGGTGGGGCCAACGTCCTGACTTTC. It codes for CASSESSGGANVLTF. The chain carries TRBV2 and TRBJ2-6; possible D gene TRBD2, 5 bases. Per germline, CDR1 SNHLY and CDR2 FYNNEI. The CDR3 runs 15 residues. V dropped 3 bases and J dropped 3 bases, with 9 bases sitting between them.

The chain employs TRBV20-1 and TRBJ2-1; D not certain. V was shortened by 1 base and J by 9 bases, with 7 bases between the two germline ends. CDR1 is DFQATT and CDR2 is SNEGSKA in the germline V gene (reference sequence). The CDR3 contains 11 residues. The CDR3 sequence is CSARGLSEQFF. DNA of the CDR3: TGCAGTGCTAGAGGCTTGAGTGAGCAGTTCTTC.

Many counts were recorded for this clonotype. This chain links TRBV20-1 with TRBJ1-5; no clear D. This CDR3 has 12 amino acids. V lost 0 bases and J 9 bases, leaving 9 bases between the germline ends. Germline CDR1 is DFQATT and CDR2 is SNEGSKA (reference sequence). CDR3 protein: CSARDELRPQHF. CDR3 nucleotides: TGCAGTGCTAGAGATGAGCTCCGGCCCCAGCATTTT.

In its sample, this clonotype was seen many times. The V and J genes are TRBV20-1 and TRBJ2-7; D may be TRBD1 or TRBD2 (5 bases each). Germline V gene lookup returns CDR1 DFQATT and CDR2 SNEGSKA (reference sequence). This CDR3 region has 12 residues. Trimming pared 4 bases from V and 6 bases from J, leaving 13 bases between. In DNA, the CDR3 is TGCAGTGCTATACACGGGGCGTTCGAGCAGTACTTC. Protein product: CSAIHGAFEQYF.

The chain has TRBV20-1 and TRBJ2-7, with 8 bases that match TRBD1. CDR1 is DFQATT and CDR2 is SNEGSKA in the germline V gene (reference sequence). This CDR3 is 13 amino acids long. The CDR3 reads CSLRGRWAYEQYF. As DNA, the CDR3 is TGCAGCCTCAGGGGGCGGTGGGCCTACGAGCAGTACTTC.